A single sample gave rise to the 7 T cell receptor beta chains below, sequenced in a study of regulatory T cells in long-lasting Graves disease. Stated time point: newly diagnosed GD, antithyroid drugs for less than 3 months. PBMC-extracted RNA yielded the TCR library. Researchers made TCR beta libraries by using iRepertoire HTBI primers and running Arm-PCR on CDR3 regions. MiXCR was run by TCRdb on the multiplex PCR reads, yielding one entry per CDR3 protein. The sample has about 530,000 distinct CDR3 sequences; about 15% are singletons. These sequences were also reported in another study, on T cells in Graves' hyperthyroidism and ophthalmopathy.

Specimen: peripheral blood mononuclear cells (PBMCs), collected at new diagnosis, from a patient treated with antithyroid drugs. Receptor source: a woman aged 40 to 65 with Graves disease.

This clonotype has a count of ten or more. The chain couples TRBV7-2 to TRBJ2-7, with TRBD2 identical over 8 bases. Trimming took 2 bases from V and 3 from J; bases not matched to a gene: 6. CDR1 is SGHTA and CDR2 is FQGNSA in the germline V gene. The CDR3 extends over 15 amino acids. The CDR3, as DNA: TGTGCCAGCAGCTTAAACGGGGGGGCCTACTACGAGCAGTACTTC. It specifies CASSLNGGAYYEQYF.

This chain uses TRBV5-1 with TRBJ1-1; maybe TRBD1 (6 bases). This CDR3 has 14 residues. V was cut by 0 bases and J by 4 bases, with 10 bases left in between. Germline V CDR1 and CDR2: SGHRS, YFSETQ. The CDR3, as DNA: TGCGCCAGCAGCTTGGTAGGCAGGGGCACTGAAGCTTTCTTT. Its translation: CASSLVGRGTEAFF.

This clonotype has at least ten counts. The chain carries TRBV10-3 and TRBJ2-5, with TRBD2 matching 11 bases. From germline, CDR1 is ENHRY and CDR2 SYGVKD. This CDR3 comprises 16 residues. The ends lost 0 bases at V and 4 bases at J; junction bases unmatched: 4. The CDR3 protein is CAISESRTSGGETQYF. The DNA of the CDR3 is TGTGCCATCAGTGAGTCGAGAACTAGCGGGGGAGAGACCCAGTACTTC.

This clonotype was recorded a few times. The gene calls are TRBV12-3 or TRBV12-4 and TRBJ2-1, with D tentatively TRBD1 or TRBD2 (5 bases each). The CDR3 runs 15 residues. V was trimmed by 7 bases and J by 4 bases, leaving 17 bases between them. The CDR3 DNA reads TGTGCCAGCACCGAAGATTCTGGGGGTTACAATGAGCAGTTCTTC. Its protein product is CASTEDSGGYNEQFF.

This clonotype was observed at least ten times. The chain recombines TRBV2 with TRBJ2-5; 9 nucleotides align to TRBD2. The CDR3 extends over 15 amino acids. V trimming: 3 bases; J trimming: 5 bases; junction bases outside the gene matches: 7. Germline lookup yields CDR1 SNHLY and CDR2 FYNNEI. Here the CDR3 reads CASSEERGVGETQYF. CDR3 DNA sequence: TGTGCCAGCAGTGAGGAGCGGGGGGTCGGGGAGACCCAGTACTTC.

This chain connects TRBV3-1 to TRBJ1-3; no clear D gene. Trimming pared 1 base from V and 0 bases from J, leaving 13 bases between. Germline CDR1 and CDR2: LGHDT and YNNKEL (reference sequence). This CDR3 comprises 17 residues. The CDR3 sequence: CASSQGVPLLSGNTIYF. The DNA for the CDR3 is TGTGCCAGCAGCCAAGGGGTCCCACTCCTCTCTGGAAACACCATATATTTT.

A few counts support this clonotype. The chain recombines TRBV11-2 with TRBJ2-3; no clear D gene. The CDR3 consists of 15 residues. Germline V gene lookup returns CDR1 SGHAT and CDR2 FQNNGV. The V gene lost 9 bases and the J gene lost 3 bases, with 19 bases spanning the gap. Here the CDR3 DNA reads TGTGCCAGTACCGCGACAAGCTCAGCGACAGATACGCAGTATTTT. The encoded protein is CASTATSSATDTQYF.